This is a list of T cell receptor beta chains from one sample in a study of Japanese encephalitis immunity and Zika vaccine responses. TCRdb re-called the 5' RACE reads with MiXCR, one entry per CDR3 protein. Among about 580 distinct CDR3 sequences listed, over 2% were seen once. The sequences come from antigen-activated CD4+ T cells from blood, cultured, collected during a Zika inactivated vaccine study. The receptors come from an adult woman who received an inactivated Zika virus vaccine. The CDR3 runs from the conserved cysteine through the conserved F or W. D genes are given only for firm matches. The size entry gives once, few, many, or a class for an expanded clone.

.	large	TRBV10-3	TRBJ2-4	TGTGCCATCAGCCCTGCGAGCTCCCTAGCCAAAAACATTCAGTACTTC	CAISPASSLAKNIQYF
.	large	TRBV5-8	TRBJ2-3	TGTGCCAGCAGCCCCCCCCTAATAGGACTGGATACGCAGTATTTT	CASSPPLIGLDTQYF
.	many	TRBV2	TRBJ1-1	TGTGCCAGCAGTGACAGGGAGAGGACTGAAGCTTTCTTT	CASSDRERTEAFF
TRBD1	large	TRBV27	TRBJ1-5	TGTGCCAGCAGTTTAAGGGACAGGTGGCAGCCCCAGCATTTT	CASSLRDRWQPQHF
TRBD2	medium-sized	TRBV5-5	TRBJ2-1	TGTGCCAGCAGTTCGGGACTAGCAATCAATGAGCAGTTCTTC	CASSSGLAINEQFF
.	medium-sized	TRBV27	TRBJ1-3	TGTGCCAGCAGTTTGACCAAGGGAACTGGAAACACCATATATTTT	CASSLTKGTGNTIYF
TRBD2	many	TRBV5-5	TRBJ2-1	TGTGCCAGCAGCATTAGCGGGGGGACTCACAATGAGCAGTTCTTC	CASSISGGTHNEQFF
.	medium-sized	TRBV5-1	TRBJ1-1	TGCGCCAGCAGCTTCAGCGCGGTGCAGGAAGAAGCTTTCTTT	CASSFSAVQEEAFF
TRBD1	medium-sized	TRBV7-7	TRBJ2-4	TGTGCTAGCAGCTTCGGACAGGGCGACATTCAGTACTTC	CASSFGQGDIQYF
.	large	TRBV15	TRBJ2-1	TGTGCCACCAGCAGGGGTATCTACAATGAGCAGTTCTTC	CATSRGIYNEQFF
.	large	TRBV29-1	TRBJ2-3	TGCAGCGTTGAGTTCGCTTGGATGAGCACAGATACGCAGTATTTT	CSVEFAWMSTDTQYF
.	medium-sized	TRBV6-1	TRBJ1-3	TGTGCCAGCATACGGGGGCGAAACTCTGGAAACACCATATATTTT	CASIRGRNSGNTIYF
TRBD1	medium-sized	TRBV29-1	TRBJ2-1	TGCAGCGTTGGAGGACAGGGTTTTGGCAATGAGCAGTTCTTC	CSVGGQGFGNEQFF
TRBD1	medium-sized	TRBV2	TRBJ1-2	TGTGCCAGCATCTGGGACAGGGCCTATGGCTACACCTTC	CASIWDRAYGYTF
.	large	TRBV28	TRBJ2-7	TGTGCCAGCAGTTTAAGGAGCAGGGGGGGAACCTACGAGCAGTACTTC	CASSLRSRGGTYEQYF
.	medium-sized	TRBV14	TRBJ1-1	TGTGCCAGCAGCCAAGGACAGTTCGGTGGTGGTGAAGCTTTCTTT	CASSQGQFGGGEAFF
TRBD1	large	TRBV20-1	TRBJ2-7	TGCAGTGCTAGAGCAAGGCAGGGGGCTTTACCCGAGCAGTACTTC	CSARARQGALPEQYF
TRBD2	medium-sized	TRBV6-5	TRBJ2-7	TGTGCCAGCAGTTACTCTTCCCCACGACTAGCGAACTCCTACGAGCAGTACTTC	CASSYSSPRLANSYEQYF
TRBD1	hyperexpanded	TRBV20-1	TRBJ2-5	TGCAGTGAGGGGGCGCGACAAGAGACCCAGTACTTC	CSEGARQETQYF
.	hyperexpanded	TRBV9	TRBJ2-1	TGTGCCAGCAGCGTTCGGCTAGGCTCCTACAATGAGCAGTTCTTC	CASSVRLGSYNEQFF
.	medium-sized	TRBV7-9	TRBJ2-1	TGTGCCAGCAGCTTATGGGCGCTCGAGCAGTTCTTC	CASSLWALEQFF
.	medium-sized	TRBV12-5	TRBJ2-1	TGTGCTAGTGGTCGTGATAATTGGTACGGGGTTTGGGATGAGCAGTTCTTC	CASGRDNWYGVWDEQFF
.	once	TRBV5-1	TRBJ2-6	TGCGCCAGCAGCTTTGACTCTGGGGCCAACGTCCTGACTTTC	CASSFDSGANVLTF
.	medium-sized	TRBV3-1	TRBJ1-3	TGTGCCAGCAGCCAAGGGACATCCGGATCTGGAAACACCATATATTTT	CASSQGTSGSGNTIYF
.	medium-sized	TRBV7-2	TRBJ2-1	TGTGCCAGCAGCCTTCCGAGTATTGAGGAGCAGTTCTTC	CASSLPSIEEQFF
TRBD1	large	TRBV10-1	TRBJ2-3	TGCGCCAGCTCTGGAGGACAGGGGGCAAACACAGATACGCAGTATTTT	CASSGGQGANTDTQYF
.	few	TRBV19	TRBJ2-1	TGTGCCAGTAGCCCCCAGGAGTCTTCACCGTTCTTC	CASSPQESSPFF
.	large	TRBV6-6	TRBJ2-1	TGTGCCAGCAGTTATGCGGCAGAGATTGAGCAGTTCTTC	CASSYAAEIEQFF
.	large	TRBV4-1	TRBJ1-1	TGCGCCAGCAGCCAAGCTCGGGTCGGAGCTCGGGGAACTGAAGCTTTCTTT	CASSQARVGARGTEAFF
.	medium-sized	TRBV20-1	TRBJ2-5	TGCAGTGCTCCACAGGGAGGAGTAGCTCGGGAGACCCACTACTTC	CSAPQGGVARETHYF
.	many	TRBV27	TRBJ2-5	TGTGCCAGCAGTTTATCAAGGGGGTACCGGGAGACCCAGTACTTC	CASSLSRGYRETQYF
.	medium-sized	TRBV20-1	TRBJ2-3	TGCAGTGCTAGGAAATACTCAAGCACAGATACGCAGTATTTT	CSARKYSSTDTQYF
.	large	TRBV5-1	TRBJ2-3	TGCGCCAGCAGCTTGATAGGGCGGTTCGGGACCGGCACAGATACGCAGTATTTT	CASSLIGRFGTGTDTQYF
.	medium-sized	TRBV27	TRBJ2-3	TGTGCCAGCAGTTTAGGGGGGGCGTCCACAGATACGCAGTATTTT	CASSLGGASTDTQYF
.	medium-sized	TRBV12-5	TRBJ2-5	TGTGCTAGTGGTTATGGCGGGGATCAAGAGACCCAGTACTTC	CASGYGGDQETQYF
.	hyperexpanded	TRBV20-1	TRBJ1-1	TGCAGTGCTAGACAAGGGGCAAACACTGAAGCTTTCTTT	CSARQGANTEAFF
TRBD1	many	TRBV12-3/TRBV12-4	TRBJ2-1	TGTGCCAGCAGTTTAGGGCAGGGGGCTCCACGGGAGCAGTTCTTC	CASSLGQGAPREQFF
TRBD1	large	TRBV18	TRBJ1-2	TGTGCCAGCTCACGGGAAAACAGGGGACAAGGCTACACCTTC	CASSRENRGQGYTF
TRBD1	large	TRBV28	TRBJ2-4	TGTGCCAGCAGGGCACAGGGGAAGGTCAAAAACATTCAGTACTTC	CASRAQGKVKNIQYF
TRBD1	large	TRBV28	TRBJ1-6	TGTGCCAGCAGTCCCGGGACAGGTGCTGCACCCCTCCACTTT	CASSPGTGAAPLHF
.	many	TRBV20-1	TRBJ2-7	TGCAGTGCTAGAAGCGGAGGTGCAGTTACTTACGAGCAGTACTTC	CSARSGGAVTYEQYF
.	large	TRBV27	TRBJ1-6	TGTGCCAGCAGTTTCTCGCGCTCCAATTCACCCCTCCACTTT	CASSFSRSNSPLHF
TRBD1	few	TRBV28	TRBJ1-1	TGTGCCAGCAGTATATTAGGACAGGGGATGAACACTGAAGCTTTCTTT	CASSILGQGMNTEAFF
.	many	TRBV27	TRBJ1-6	TGTGCCAGCAGTTTCAAAGGGGGTAGGACCTATAATTCACCCCTCCACTTT	CASSFKGGRTYNSPLHF
TRBD2	medium-sized	TRBV20-1	TRBJ2-3	TGCAGTGCGCCGGGACTAGCGGGAGATACGCAGTATTTT	CSAPGLAGDTQYF